This T cell receptor beta chain was recovered during a study of blood T cell repertoires in COVID-19. TCRdb's table, derived via immunoSEQ multiplex PCR, lists solely in-frame clones and lacks some. The repertoire has around 270,000 clones, around 86% of them found once; the top ten carry around a tenth. Germline loops: CDR1 LNHDA, CDR2 SQIVND (reference sequence). Germline trimming cut 3 bases from V and 3 bases from J; bases unmatched to any gene: 3. The CDR3 totals 15 residues. This receptor was obtained from a man aged 40-49 years who had recovered from COVID-19. The chain uses TRBV19 and TRBJ2-2; 8 bases line up with TRBD1. The sequenced sample consisted of peripheral blood. The CDR3 sequence: CASSILDRDTGELFF. In DNA, the CDR3 is TGTGCCAGTAGTATTCTGGACAGGGACACCGGGGAGCTGTTTTTT.